The present entry profiles one T cell receptor beta chain with its context. It has no known antigen specificity. Base qualities were left out, and no much larger clone turns up one base away. V was cut back by 1 base and J by 2 bases, leaving a gap of 9 bases between them. CDR1 and CDR2, per the germline V gene, are MDHEN and SYDVKM. From its cysteine to its phenylalanine, the CDR3 spans 16 amino acids. Only CDR3 DNA remains: 48 bases, in frame from the first base. These data are taken from a study of T cell changes during pregnancy in multiple sclerosis (dated by TCRdb to about 2019). Describing the broader study: The study looked at changes in the T cell repertoire across pregnancy in women with multiple sclerosis.

Libraries were built with the immunoSEQ multiplex PCR assay. In TCRdb, the immuneACCESS table is reduced to in-frame sequences with V and J assigned. These tables do not hold every clone; where another copy was compared, an unresolved V gene accounts for under half, and the others remain unexplained. Counted in this sample were about 60,000 clones; around 92% of them appeared once. The biggest ten clones account for 2% to 2.5% of the sample. The source was peripheral blood, collected in the first trimester of pregnancy. The sequence was collected from a female donor with multiple sclerosis, enrolled in a pregnancy study. The chain is made from TRBV28 and TRBJ2-6; TRBD1 is a weak D gene call, 6 bases matching. The CDR3 region reads CASSLYRVAGANVLTF. The nucleotide sequence reads as follows: TGTGCCAGCAGTTTATACAGGGTGGCTGGGGCCAACGTCCTGACTTTC.